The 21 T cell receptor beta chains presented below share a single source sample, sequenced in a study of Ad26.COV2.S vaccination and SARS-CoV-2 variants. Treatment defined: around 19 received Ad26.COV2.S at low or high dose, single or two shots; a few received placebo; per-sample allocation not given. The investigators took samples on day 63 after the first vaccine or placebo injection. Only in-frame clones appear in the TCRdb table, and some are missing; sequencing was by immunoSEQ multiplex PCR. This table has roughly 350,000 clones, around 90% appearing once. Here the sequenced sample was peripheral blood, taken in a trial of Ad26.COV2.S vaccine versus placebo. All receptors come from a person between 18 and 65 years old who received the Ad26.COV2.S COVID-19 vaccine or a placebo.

CDR3 DNA: TGTGCCAGCACTGGACAGGGCGGCTACGAGCAGTACTTC. Translating it yields CASTGQGGYEQYF. The chain carries TRBV2 and TRBJ2-7, with TRBD1 matching 8 bases. The germline CDR1 and CDR2 sequences are SNHLY and FYNNEI. V trimming: 7 bases; J trimming: 3 bases; junction bases outside the gene matches: 5. The CDR3 covers 13 residues.

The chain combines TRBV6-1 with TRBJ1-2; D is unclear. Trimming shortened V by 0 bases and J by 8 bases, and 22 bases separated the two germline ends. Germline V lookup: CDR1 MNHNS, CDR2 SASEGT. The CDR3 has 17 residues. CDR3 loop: CASSEASQAYLTRGYTF. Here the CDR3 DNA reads TGTGCCAGCAGTGAAGCATCCCAGGCTTACCTGACCAGGGGCTACACCTTC.

The DNA of the CDR3 is TGTGCCAGCAGCTCCAGCGGGGGGGCCGGTAATGAGCAGTTCTTC. This sequence encodes CASSSSGGAGNEQFF. The chain recombines TRBV7-6 with TRBJ2-1, with 10 bases identical to TRBD2. CDR3 length equals 15 residues. The germline gives CDR1 SGHVS, CDR2 FNYEAQ. Trimming removed 4 bases from V and 7 bases from J; junction bases left unmatched: 7. The full variable domain, with the rest looked up from reference TRBV7-6 and TRBJ2-1, is GAGVSQSPRYKVTKRGQDVALRCDPISGHVSLYWYRQALGQGPEFLTYFNYEAQQDKSGLPNDRFSAERPEGSISTLTIQRTEQRDSAMYRCASSSSGGAGNEQFFGPGTRLTVL.

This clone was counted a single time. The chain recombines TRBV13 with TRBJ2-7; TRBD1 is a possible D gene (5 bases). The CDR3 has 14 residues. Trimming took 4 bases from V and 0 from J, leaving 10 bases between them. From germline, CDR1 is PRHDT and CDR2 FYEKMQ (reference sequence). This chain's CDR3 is CASSSRVSSYEQYF. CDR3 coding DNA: TGTGCCAGCAGCTCCAGGGTTAGCTCCTACGAGCAGTACTTC.

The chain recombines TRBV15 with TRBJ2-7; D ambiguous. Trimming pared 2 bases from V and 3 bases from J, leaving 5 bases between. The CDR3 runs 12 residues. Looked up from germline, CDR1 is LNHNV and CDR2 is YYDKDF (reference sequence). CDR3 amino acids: CATSRSYYEQYF. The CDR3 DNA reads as TGTGCCACCAGCAGATCCTACTACGAGCAGTACTTC.

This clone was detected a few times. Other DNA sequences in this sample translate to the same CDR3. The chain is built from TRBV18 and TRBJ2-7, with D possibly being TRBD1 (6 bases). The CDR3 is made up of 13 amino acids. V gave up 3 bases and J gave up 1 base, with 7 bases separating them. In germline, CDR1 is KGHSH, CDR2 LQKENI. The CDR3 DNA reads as TGTGCCAGCTCACCTCAGGGGTCCTACGAGCAGTACTTC. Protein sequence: CASSPQGSYEQYF.

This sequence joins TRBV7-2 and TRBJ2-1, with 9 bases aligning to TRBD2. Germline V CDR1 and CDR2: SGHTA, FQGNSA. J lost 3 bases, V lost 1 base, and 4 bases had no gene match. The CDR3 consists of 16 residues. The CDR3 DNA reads TGTGCCAGCAGCTTAGAAGGCGGGGGGGTCTACAATGAGCAGTTCTTC. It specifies CASSLEGGGVYNEQFF.

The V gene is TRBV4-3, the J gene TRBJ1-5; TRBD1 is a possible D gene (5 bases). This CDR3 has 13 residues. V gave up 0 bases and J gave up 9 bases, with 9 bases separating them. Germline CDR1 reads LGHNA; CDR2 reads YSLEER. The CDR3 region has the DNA TGCGCCAGCAGCCAAGATTCAGGGTTGCCCCAGCATTTT. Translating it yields CASSQDSGLPQHF.

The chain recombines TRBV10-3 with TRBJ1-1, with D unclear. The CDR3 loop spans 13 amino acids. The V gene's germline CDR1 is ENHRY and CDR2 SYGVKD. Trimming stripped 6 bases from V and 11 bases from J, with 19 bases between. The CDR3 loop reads CAISDRAHSLAFF. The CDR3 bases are TGTGCCATCAGCGATCGGGCCCACAGTTTGGCTTTCTTT.

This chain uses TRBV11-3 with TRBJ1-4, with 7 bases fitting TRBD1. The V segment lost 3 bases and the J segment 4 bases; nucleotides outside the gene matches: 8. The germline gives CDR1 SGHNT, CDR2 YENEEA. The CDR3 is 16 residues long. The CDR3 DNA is TGTGCCAGCAGCTTCGCTCAGACAGGGAGTAATGAAAAACTGTTTTTT. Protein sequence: CASSFAQTGSNEKLFF.

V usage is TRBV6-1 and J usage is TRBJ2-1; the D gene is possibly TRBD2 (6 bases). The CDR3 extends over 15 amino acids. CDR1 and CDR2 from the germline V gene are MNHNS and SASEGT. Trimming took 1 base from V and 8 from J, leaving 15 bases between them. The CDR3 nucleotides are TGTGCCAGCAGTGAAGGGCCCGGGACTGGCGATGAGCAGTTCTTC. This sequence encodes CASSEGPGTGDEQFF.

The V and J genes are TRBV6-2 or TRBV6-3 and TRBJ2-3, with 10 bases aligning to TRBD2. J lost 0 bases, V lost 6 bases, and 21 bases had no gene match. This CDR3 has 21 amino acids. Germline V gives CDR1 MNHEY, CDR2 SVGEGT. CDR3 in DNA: TGTGCCAGCAGACCTAGGCTAGGCGAGCGGGGGGGCCGGTGGAGCACAGATACGCAGTATTTT. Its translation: CASRPRLGERGGRWSTDTQYF.

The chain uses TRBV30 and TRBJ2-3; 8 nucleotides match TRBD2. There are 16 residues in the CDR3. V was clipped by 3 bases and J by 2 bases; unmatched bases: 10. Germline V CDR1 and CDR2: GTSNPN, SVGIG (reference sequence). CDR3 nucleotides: TGTGCCTGGAGCGTAAGGGGCGGGGGGTTCACAGATACGCAGTATTTT. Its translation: CAWSVRGGGFTDTQYF.

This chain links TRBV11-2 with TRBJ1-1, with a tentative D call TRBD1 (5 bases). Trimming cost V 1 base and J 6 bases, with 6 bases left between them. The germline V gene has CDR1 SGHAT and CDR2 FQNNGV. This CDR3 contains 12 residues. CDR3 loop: CASSLGGPEAFF. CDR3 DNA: TGTGCCAGCAGCTTAGGGGGACCTGAAGCTTTCTTT.

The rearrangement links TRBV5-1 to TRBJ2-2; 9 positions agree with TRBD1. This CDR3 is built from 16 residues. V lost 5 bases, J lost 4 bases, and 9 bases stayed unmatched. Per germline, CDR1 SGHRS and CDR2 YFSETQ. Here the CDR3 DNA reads TGCGCCAGCAGTGCCGGGACAGGGTTGATCACCGGGGAGCTGTTTTTT. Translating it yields CASSAGTGLITGELFF.

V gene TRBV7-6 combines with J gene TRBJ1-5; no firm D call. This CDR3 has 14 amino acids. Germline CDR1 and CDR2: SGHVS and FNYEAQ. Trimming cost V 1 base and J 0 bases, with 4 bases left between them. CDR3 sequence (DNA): TGTGCCAGCAGCTTAGAATATAGCAATCAGCCCCAGCATTTT. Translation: CASSLEYSNQPQHF.

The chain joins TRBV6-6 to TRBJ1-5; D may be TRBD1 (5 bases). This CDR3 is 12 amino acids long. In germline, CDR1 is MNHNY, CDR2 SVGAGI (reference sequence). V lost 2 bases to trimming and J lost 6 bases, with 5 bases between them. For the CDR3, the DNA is TGTGCCAGCAGTTACGGGGCTCAGCCCCAGCATTTT. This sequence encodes CASSYGAQPQHF.

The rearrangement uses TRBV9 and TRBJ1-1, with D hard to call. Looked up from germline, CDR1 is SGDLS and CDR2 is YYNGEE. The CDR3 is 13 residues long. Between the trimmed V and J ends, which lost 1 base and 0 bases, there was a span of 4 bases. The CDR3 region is CASSVNVNTEAFF. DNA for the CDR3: TGTGCCAGCAGCGTAAACGTGAACACTGAAGCTTTCTTT.

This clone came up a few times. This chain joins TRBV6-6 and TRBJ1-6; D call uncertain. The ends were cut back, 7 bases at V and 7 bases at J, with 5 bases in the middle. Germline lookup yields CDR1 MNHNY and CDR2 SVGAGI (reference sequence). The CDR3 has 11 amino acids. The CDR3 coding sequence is TGTGCCAGCACCCCGAATTCACCCCTCCACTTT. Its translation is CASTPNSPLHF.

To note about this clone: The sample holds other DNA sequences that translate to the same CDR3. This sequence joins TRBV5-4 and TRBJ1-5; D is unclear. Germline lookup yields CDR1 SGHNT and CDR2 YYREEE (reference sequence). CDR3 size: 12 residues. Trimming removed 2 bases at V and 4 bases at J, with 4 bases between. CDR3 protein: CASSLGNQPQHF. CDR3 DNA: TGTGCCAGCAGCTTAGGGAATCAGCCCCAGCATTTT.

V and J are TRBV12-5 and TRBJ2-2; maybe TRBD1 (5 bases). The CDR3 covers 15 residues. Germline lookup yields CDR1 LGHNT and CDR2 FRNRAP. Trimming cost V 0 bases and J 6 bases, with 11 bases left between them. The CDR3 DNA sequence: TGTGCTAGTGGTTTGGTAGGGGTCGTGGCCGGGGAGCTGTTTTTT. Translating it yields CASGLVGVVAGELFF.